This record concerns one TCR beta chain sequence. Combining a sample-barcoded 5' primer with a J-beta primer mix, a second PCR ran for 7 to 11 cycles. TCRdb recomputed calls from the 5' RACE reads with MiXCR, one row per CDR3 protein. The sample comprises about 680,000 distinct CDR3 sequences, around 49% of which are singletons, and about a third rests with the top ten. The source of the sample is a study of blood T cells in healthy people across ages. The germline gives CDR1 MNHEY, CDR2 SMNVEV (reference sequence). The CDR3 covers 15 residues. Sequenced sample: blood. The chain employs TRBV27 and TRBJ2-5, with D unresolved. The J call is in doubt because the DNA end fits TRBJ2-7 better. The clonotype comes from a woman aged 55-70 years in good health. The CDR3 sequence: CASSRSLGGIDEQYF. CDR3 coding DNA: TGTGCCAGCAGTCGGAGCCTAGGTGGGATAGACGAGCAGTACTTC.